This T cell receptor beta chain was documented in a study of shared clonotypes between healthy human individuals. Study in general: Three plates each covered CD4 naive and memory; CD8 naive two, CD8 memory one.

Germline lookup yields CDR1 SGHVS and CDR2 FQNEAQ. The length of the CDR3 is 16 residues. The trim removed 5 bases at V and 4 bases at J, leaving 6 bases unmatched. Assay used: immunoSEQ multiplex PCR; TCRdb lists only in-frame clones, some missing. The profile covers about 2.3 million clones, with 85% to 95% appearing a single time and about 0.36% taken by the ten largest. This clone was counted a single time. The chain links TRBV7-8 to TRBJ2-3; 13 bases align to TRBD2. The sample taken for sequencing was naive CD4+ T cells from PBMCs. Subset: CD45RA+ positively selected. This sequence originates from a man between 18 and 29 years old in good health. Some clones in this sample may be carry-over from other donors' samples. The CDR3 here is CASSRGLAGDPDTQYF. CDR3 in DNA: TGTGCCAGCAGCCGCGGACTAGCGGGAGACCCAGATACGCAGTATTTT.